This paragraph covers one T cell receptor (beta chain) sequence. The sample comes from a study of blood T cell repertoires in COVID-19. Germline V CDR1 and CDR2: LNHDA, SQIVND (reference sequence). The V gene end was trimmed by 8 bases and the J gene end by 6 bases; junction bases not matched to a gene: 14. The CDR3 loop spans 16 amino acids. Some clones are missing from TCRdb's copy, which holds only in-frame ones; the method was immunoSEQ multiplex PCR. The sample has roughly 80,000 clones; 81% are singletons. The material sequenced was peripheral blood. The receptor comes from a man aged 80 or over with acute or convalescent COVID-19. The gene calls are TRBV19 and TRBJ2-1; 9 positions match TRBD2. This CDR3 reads CASRKRTSDPGNEQFF. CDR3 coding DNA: TGTGCCAGTCGAAAACGGACTAGCGATCCCGGCAATGAGCAGTTCTTC.